This T cell receptor (beta chain) was sequenced during a study of blood T cell repertoires in COVID-19. Overall study context: Acute and convalescent COVID-19 specimens originated in the United States, Italy and Spain. PBMCs, B-cell-depleted T cells, or T cells provided the cDNA or gDNA that made up the material.

Original data processing: By means of reference gene primer amplification, nucleated cell counts were estimated. TCRdb keeps only in-frame clones here, not all; method: immunoSEQ multiplex PCR. V and J calls and clone size follow that table, whereas D and trimming were derived from the DNA. The repertoire has roughly 340,000 clones, more than 75% of them found once; the top ten carry 3% to 4%. This CDR3 spans 14 amino acids. Germline CDR1 MNHNS, CDR2 SASEGT. V was pared by 2 bases and J by 8 bases, with 12 bases between. The TCR was taken from a woman between 18 and 30 years old who had recovered from COVID-19. The chain couples TRBV6-1 to TRBJ1-4, with D perhaps matching TRBD1 (5 bases). The specimen sequenced was peripheral blood. The CDR3 loop reads CASSEYRFAEKLFF. CDR3 nucleotide sequence: TGTGCCAGCAGTGAATACAGGTTCGCGGAAAAACTGTTTTTT.